Described below is a single TCR beta chain sequence and its context. As yet, its antigen is unknown. This specimen comes from a study of Ad26.COV2.S vaccination and SARS-CoV-2 variants. Background on the study: Doses of Ad26.COV2.S were injected into muscle once or twice, 56 days apart.

Study findings and constraints: Vaccine recipients had higher spike-specific TCR breadth than placebo recipients. Spike-specific responses of CD8+ and CD4+ T cells were reported to display substantial breadth after vaccination.

Described treatment: 19 received Ad26.COV2.S at low or high dose, single or two shots; roughly five received placebo; per-sample allocation not given. Samples came from day 63 after the first vaccine or placebo injection. Germline values: CDR1 KGHSH, CDR2 LQKENI. The CDR3 runs 14 residues. Trimming took 1 base from V and 8 from J, leaving 12 bases between them. Produced via immunoSEQ multiplex PCR; TCRdb's table is partial and in-frame only. The table has about 680,000 clones, roughly 90% seen once. This specimen consisted of peripheral blood, obtained in a trial of Ad26.COV2.S vaccine versus placebo. The receptor's source is a person between 18 and 59 years old who received the Ad26.COV2.S COVID-19 vaccine or a placebo. The chain employs TRBV18 and TRBJ2-4; D unclear. The CDR3 bases are TGTGCCAGCTCACCACAGGCGCCCCGGGACATTCAGTACTTC. It translates to CASSPQAPRDIQYF.